One and the same sample provided the 8 T cell receptor beta chains below, sequenced in a study of cytomegalovirus exposure and HLA in healthy donors. Both 60 Vbeta primers and 13 Jbeta primers went into the PCR. Sequenced by immunoSEQ multiplex PCR; TCRdb stores in-frame clones only, minus some. The sample has fewer than 150,000 clones, just over 70% seen once; the top ten hold 1.5% to 2%. Sequenced sample: PBMCs. The receptors originated from a woman aged 30 to 39 in good health and CMV-seronegative.

The CDR3 region is CASRQTGTSGSGEQFF. DNA for the CDR3: TGTGCCAGCAGACAGACCGGGACTAGCGGGAGTGGTGAGCAGTTCTTC. This chain joins TRBV7-9 and TRBJ2-1; the match to TRBD2 covers 14 bases. With V trimmed by 6 bases and J by 9 bases, 10 bases remained unmatched. The CDR3 spans 16 residues. Looked up from germline, CDR1 is SEHNR and CDR2 is FQNEAQ (reference sequence).

The chain recombines TRBV27 with TRBJ1-2; no reliable D call. Between the trimmed V and J ends, which lost 3 bases and 8 bases, there was a span of 10 bases. The length of the CDR3 is 12 residues. Germline CDR1 MNHEY, CDR2 SMNVEV (reference sequence). The CDR3 sequence: CASSFAGSGYTF. In DNA form, the CDR3 reads TGTGCCAGCAGTTTTGCGGGTTCCGGCTACACCTTC.

The chain links TRBV7-3 to TRBJ2-5, with TRBD1 identical over 10 bases. This CDR3 has 16 amino acids. V was pared by 2 bases and J by 5 bases, with 8 bases of the junction left unmatched. Germline lookup yields CDR1 SGHTA and CDR2 FQGTGA. This CDR3 is CASSLSGTGEGETQYF. The CDR3 nucleotides read TGTGCCAGCAGCTTATCTGGGACAGGGGAAGGGGAGACCCAGTACTTC.

This clone turned up a few times. The chain recombines TRBV20-1 with TRBJ2-1; D not certain. Germline assignment: CDR1 DFQATT and CDR2 SNEGSKA (reference sequence). Trimming stripped 6 bases from V and 4 bases from J, with 7 bases between. The CDR3 contains 11 residues. CDR3 sequence (DNA): TGCAGTGCGCACGAGTACAATGAGCAGTTCTTC. Protein: CSAHEYNEQFF.

V usage is TRBV10-3 and J usage is TRBJ2-7; D ambiguous. The V gene's germline CDR1 is ENHRY and CDR2 SYGVKD. This CDR3 is 11 amino acids long. V dropped 5 bases and J dropped 0 bases, with 2 bases sitting between them. The CDR3 sequence is CAISYSYEQYF. The CDR3 DNA reads TGTGCCATCAGTTACTCCTACGAGCAGTACTTC.

The rearrangement uses TRBV4-2 and TRBJ1-5; D not certain. CDR1 LGHNA and CDR2 YNFKEQ come from the germline V gene. The CDR3 runs 15 residues. The V gene lost 0 bases and the J gene lost 7 bases, with 13 bases spanning the gap. Here the CDR3 DNA reads TGTGCCAGCAGCCAAGATTCGGGTGCGGGCCAGCCCCAGCATTTT. Translated, it gives CASSQDSGAGQPQHF.

The chain is built from TRBV2 and TRBJ1-6; D unclear. The CDR3 is made up of 14 amino acids. V was shortened by 5 bases and J by 10 bases, with 15 bases between the two germline ends. Germline CDR1 SNHLY, CDR2 FYNNEI. As DNA, the CDR3 is TGTGCCAGCAGTTTCGGGTTCAAGGAATCACCCCTCCACTTT. It codes for CASSFGFKESPLHF.

This chain joins TRBV30 and TRBJ2-7; 7 bases align to TRBD2. Germline CDR1 reads GTSNPN; CDR2 reads SVGIG (reference sequence). This CDR3 is 15 amino acids long. The J segment lost 4 bases and the V segment lost 2 bases, leaving 11 bases of the junction unmatched. In DNA, the CDR3 is TGTGCCTGGAGTCCCCTCGCGGGAGTACATTACGAGCAGTACTTC. This sequence encodes CAWSPLAGVHYEQYF.